The T cell receptor (beta chain) described here comes from a study of blood T cell repertoires in COVID-19. Study as a whole: Collection of acute and convalescent COVID-19 samples took place in the United States, Italy and Spain.

CDR1 and CDR2 (germline): SGHNT, YENEEA. Trimming shortened V by 2 bases and J by 1 base, and 11 bases separated the two germline ends. The length of the CDR3 is 15 residues. Methods used by the authors: Amplification from reference gene primers served as the basis for estimated nucleated cell counts. Clones were read by immunoSEQ multiplex PCR, and TCRdb kept only the in-frame ones, dropping some. V and J calls and clone size are as listed in that table; D and trimming were resolved from the DNA. The table shows approximately 170,000 clones, with about 81% occurring only once. The TCR originated in a human donor in a cohort sampled during active COVID-19. Input material: peripheral blood. V gene TRBV11-3 combines with J gene TRBJ1-1, with unresolved D. Here the CDR3 DNA reads TGTGCCAGCAGCTTAAATGGCAGACAGAACACTGAAGCTTTCTTT. Translation gives CASSLNGRQNTEAFF.